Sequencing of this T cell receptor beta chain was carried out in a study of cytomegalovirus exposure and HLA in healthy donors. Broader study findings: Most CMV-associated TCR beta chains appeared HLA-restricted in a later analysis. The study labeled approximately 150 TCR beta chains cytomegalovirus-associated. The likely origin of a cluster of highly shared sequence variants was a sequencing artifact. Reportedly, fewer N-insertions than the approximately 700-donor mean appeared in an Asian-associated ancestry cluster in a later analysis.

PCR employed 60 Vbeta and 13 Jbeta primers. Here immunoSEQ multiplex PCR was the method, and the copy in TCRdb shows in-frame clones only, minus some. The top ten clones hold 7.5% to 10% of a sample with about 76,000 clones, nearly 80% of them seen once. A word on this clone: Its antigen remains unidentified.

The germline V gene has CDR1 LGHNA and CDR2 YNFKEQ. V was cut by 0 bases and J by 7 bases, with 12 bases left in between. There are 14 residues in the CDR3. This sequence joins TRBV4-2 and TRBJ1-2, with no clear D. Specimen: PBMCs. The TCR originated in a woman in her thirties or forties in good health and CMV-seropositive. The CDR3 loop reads CASSQDATERGYTF. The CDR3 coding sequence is TGTGCCAGCAGCCAAGACGCGACGGAGCGTGGCTACACCTTC.